Below, one TCR beta chain is given with its context. Its antigen is currently unknown. The J segment lost 3 bases and the V segment lost 3 bases, leaving 3 bases of the junction unmatched. CDR1 is MNHNY and CDR2 is SVGAGI in the germline V gene (reference sequence). CDR3 length equals 14 residues. CD45RO-negative CD8 cells positively selected for CCR7 made up the naive population, which excluded terminally differentiated effector memory CD45RA+ cells. The data were produced by immunoSEQ multiplex PCR, yet TCRdb's version contains in-frame clones alone and is incomplete. The sample yields around 1,900,000 clones, roughly 93% seen once. The record originates from a study of shared clonotypes between healthy human individuals. The study, taken as a whole, reports: Only blood underwent sampling, and tissue repertoires likely differ.

V gene TRBV6-6 combines with J gene TRBJ2-3; 7 bases align to TRBD2. The receptor was derived from a young man in good health. Some clones in this sample may be carry-over from other donors' samples. The source material was naive CD8+ T cells from PBMCs. Written as DNA, the CDR3 is TGTGCCAGCAGTTATGGGGGGGGAACAGATACGCAGTATTTT. Translation gives CASSYGGGTDTQYF.